Listed below are T cell receptor beta chains from one sample, sequenced in a study of Ad26.COV2.S vaccination and SARS-CoV-2 variants. Method: immunoSEQ multiplex PCR; TCRdb's copy keeps in-frame clones and lacks some. The sample contains about 400,000 clones, approximately 92% of which appear only once. Source: peripheral blood, taken in a trial of Ad26.COV2.S vaccine versus placebo. These receptors came from a person between 18 and 65 years old who received the Ad26.COV2.S COVID-19 vaccine or a placebo. Each CDR3 is given with its conserved first and last residue. D genes are given only for firm matches. Clone sizes are given selectively: once, few, many, or a class where the clone is expanded.

j_call	v_call	d_call	clone_size	cdr3_nt	cdr3_aa
TRBJ2-1	TRBV27	TRBD2	-	TGTGCCAGCAAAGGGCAATCCGGGGGGGCAAACAATGAGCAGTTCTTC	CASKGQSGGANNEQFF
TRBJ1-2	TRBV9	-	once	TGTGCCAGCAGCGTAGTCCCAGGGTATGGCTACACCTTC	CASSVVPGYGYTF
TRBJ1-2	TRBV6-1	-	-	TGTGCCAGCAGTGAAAGAGACACGAACTATGGCTACACCTTC	CASSERDTNYGYTF
TRBJ1-5	TRBV27	-	-	TGTGCCAGCAGTACAGGGTATAGCAATCAGCCCCAGCATTTT	CASSTGYSNQPQHF
TRBJ1-3	TRBV4-3	-	-	TGCGCCAGCAGCCAAGAGTTGAGGGGTTGGACTGGAAACACCATATATTTT	CASSQELRGWTGNTIYF
TRBJ1-2	TRBV3-1/TRBV3-2	-	-	TGTGCCAGCAGCCAGACGCCAGGGGACCGGGGCTACACCTTC	CASSQTPGDRGYTF
TRBJ1-1	TRBV18	-	-	TGTGCCAGCTCAGAAACTCGACAGATTATGAACACTGAAGCTTTCTTT	CASSETRQIMNTEAFF
TRBJ1-1	TRBV28	-	-	TGTGCCAGCAGGGTAGTGGCGAACACTGAAGCTTTCTTT	CASRVVANTEAFF
TRBJ1-3	TRBV3-1/TRBV3-2	TRBD1	-	TGTGCCAGCAGCCAGGGACAGGGGGGTGGAAACACCATATATTTT	CASSQGQGGGNTIYF
TRBJ2-7	TRBV11-2	-	-	TGTGCCAGCAGCTTAGGTAGGTCGTGGGCCTACGAGCAGTACTTC	CASSLGRSWAYEQYF
TRBJ2-1	TRBV3-1/TRBV3-2	-	-	TGTGCCAGCAGCCAAGCTGGGCTGTACAATGAGCAGTTCTTC	CASSQAGLYNEQFF
TRBJ2-1	TRBV4-3	-	-	TGCGCCAGCAGGCTTCCCGGACCTCCGGTGAGGAATGAGCAGTTCTTC	CASRLPGPPVRNEQFF
TRBJ2-7	TRBV11-3	-	-	TGTGCCAGCAGCCCTCATGACGGCACCTACGAGCAGTACTTC	CASSPHDGTYEQYF
TRBJ1-4	TRBV25-1	TRBD1	once	TGTGCCAGCAGTGATAGACAGGGGGGAACTAATGAAAAACTGTTTTTT	CASSDRQGGTNEKLFF
TRBJ2-7	TRBV27	-	-	TGTGCCAGCAGTCCACTGAGAGATAGAGACGAGCAGTACTTC	CASSPLRDRDEQYF
TRBJ1-4	TRBV19	TRBD1	-	TGTGCCAGTTCATCCTCAGGGGGCCCTAATGAAAAACTGTTTTTT	CASSSSGGPNEKLFF
TRBJ1-2	TRBV4-1	TRBD1	-	TGCGCCAGCAGGCAACAGGGGGCGGGCTATGGCTACACCTTC	CASRQQGAGYGYTF
TRBJ1-2	TRBV19	TRBD1	-	TGTGCCAGTAGTCCGACCGGGACAGGGGGATCTAATGGCTACACCTTC	CASSPTGTGGSNGYTF
TRBJ1-4	TRBV7-9	-	-	TGTGCCAGCAGACCATTTATGGGGAAATCTAATGAAAAACTGTTTTTT	CASRPFMGKSNEKLFF
TRBJ2-1	TRBV27	-	-	TGTGCCAGCAGCCTACAGGGAGGCTCCTACAATGAGCAGTTCTTC	CASSLQGGSYNEQFF
TRBJ2-1	TRBV19	TRBD2	-	TGTGCCAGTAGATCGAGCGGGGGCCCTTACAATGAGCAGTTCTTC	CASRSSGGPYNEQFF
TRBJ2-3	TRBV5-1	-	-	TGCGCCAGCAGCAAACGGGAGCCCATCCGAGATACGCAGTATTTT	CASSKREPIRDTQYF
TRBJ1-1	TRBV20-1	-	-	TGCAGTGCTGATAAAGACACTGAAGCTTTCTTT	CSADKDTEAFF
TRBJ2-3	TRBV10-3	-	-	TGTGCCATCAGTGGGCAGGCTAGCACAGATACGCAGTATTTT	CAISGQASTDTQYF
TRBJ2-5	TRBV4-3	TRBD2	-	TGCGCCAGCAGCCGACAAATACGTGCTAGCGGGGAAGAGACCCAGTACTTC	CASSRQIRASGEETQYF
TRBJ1-2	TRBV7-9	-	-	TGTGCCAGCAGCCCCACCGACGGCTCTAACTATGGCTACACCTTC	CASSPTDGSNYGYTF
TRBJ2-7	TRBV6-5	-	-	TGTGCCAGCAGTTGGGTCGGGGGCAACTCCTACGAGCAGTACTTC	CASSWVGGNSYEQYF
TRBJ1-5	TRBV4-3	-	-	TGCGCCAGCAGCCAATTTTTCAGCTATAGCAATCAGCCCCAGCATTTT	CASSQFFSYSNQPQHF
TRBJ2-5	TRBV3-1/TRBV3-2	TRBD1	-	TGTGCCAGCAGCCGACTGGGGACAGCTAAAGAGACCCAGTACTTC	CASSRLGTAKETQYF
TRBJ2-3	TRBV9	TRBD2	once	TGTGCCAGCAGTCCATCGGGGCTAGCGGGGGGAACAGATACGCAGTATTTT	CASSPSGLAGGTDTQYF
TRBJ2-1	TRBV7-2	-	-	TGTGCCAGCAGCTTAGGGGGGCCCTCCTACAATGAGCAGTTCTTC	CASSLGGPSYNEQFF
TRBJ2-1	TRBV3-1/TRBV3-2	TRBD2	once	TGTGCCAGCAGCCCTCAGACTAGCGGGGGGGCCTACAATGAGCAGTTCTTC	CASSPQTSGGAYNEQFF
TRBJ2-1	TRBV28	-	-	TGTGCCAGCAGTTTATTTCAGGCCTCAAGCTCCTACAATGAGCAGTTCTTC	CASSLFQASSSYNEQFF
TRBJ2-5	TRBV24-1	-	-	TGTGCCACCAGCGATACCCGGACAGCCACCCAACAAGAGACCCAGTACTTC	CATSDTRTATQQETQYF
TRBJ1-1	TRBV19	-	-	TGTGCCAGTAGAGGGAACAGGGTTAAGGGCACTGAAGCTTTCTTT	CASRGNRVKGTEAFF
TRBJ2-2	TRBV7-9	-	-	TGTGCCAGCAGCCCCTCTGTGGCCGCGAACACCGGGGAGCTGTTTTTT	CASSPSVAANTGELFF
TRBJ2-2	TRBV13	TRBD2	-	TGTGCCAGCAGCTTAGAGGGTGCTACTAGCGGTAACACCGGGGAGCTGTTTTTT	CASSLEGATSGNTGELFF
TRBJ2-1	TRBV6-6	-	-	TGTGCCAGCAGTTACAAGGTCCATGAGCAGTTCTTC	CASSYKVHEQFF
TRBJ2-5	TRBV4-3	TRBD2	-	TGCGCCAGCAGCCGAGGACTAGCGGGGGTCCCGGGGGAGACCCAGTACTTC	CASSRGLAGVPGETQYF
TRBJ2-7	TRBV19	-	-	TGTGCCAGTAGTAGCAGCTACGAGCAGTACTTC	CASSSSYEQYF
TRBJ2-3	TRBV6-5	-	-	TGTGCCAGCAACCAAGGACAACTTAGCACAGATACGCAGTATTTT	CASNQGQLSTDTQYF
TRBJ2-1	TRBV3-1/TRBV3-2	-	-	TGTGCCAGCAGCCAGGGGCAGGGATGGGAGAGGGGCAATGAGCAGTTCTTC	CASSQGQGWERGNEQFF
TRBJ2-5	TRBV6-5	-	-	TGTGCCAGCAGTTCCCTGCGAAGGCAAGAGACCCAGTACTTC	CASSSLRRQETQYF
TRBJ2-5	TRBV18	TRBD1	once	TGTGCCAGCTCACTGGGACAGAAAGAGACCCAGTACTTC	CASSLGQKETQYF
TRBJ2-6	TRBV12-3/TRBV12-4	-	-	TGTGCCAGCAGTCCGGTGGGGGCCAACGTCCTGACTTTC	CASSPVGANVLTF
TRBJ2-5	TRBV7-2	-	-	TGTGCCAGCAGCTTAGCCTTGTGGGAGACCCAGTACTTC	CASSLALWETQYF